The 22 T cell receptor beta chains listed next were all sequenced from one sample in a study of blood T cell repertoires in COVID-19. Using immunoSEQ multiplex PCR, the repertoire was profiled, and TCRdb retains in-frame clones only, with some absent. This sample has roughly 100,000 clones; roughly four fifths occur once, and the top ten carry less than 6%. Sequencing was done on a sample of peripheral blood. The origin of the receptors is a man older than 75 with COVID-19, enrolled during active disease.

J is TRBJ2-3 and V is TRBV14; the D gene is possibly TRBD1 (5 bases). This CDR3 region has 13 residues. V gave up 3 bases and J gave up 4 bases, with 8 bases separating them. Germline-derived CDR1 and CDR2 are SGHDN and FVKESK. The CDR3 DNA sequence: TGTGCCAGCAGCCAGGCAGGGTCAGATACGCAGTATTTT. Its translation is CASSQAGSDTQYF.

This clone showed up just once. The gene calls are TRBV7-9 and TRBJ2-1; 7 bases map to TRBD2. CDR3 size: 15 residues. Trimming took 3 bases from V and 4 from J; bases not matched to a gene: 6. Germline V gene data show CDR1 as SEHNR and CDR2 as FQNEAQ (reference sequence). CDR3 protein: CASSFLSGAYNEQFF. The CDR3 DNA follows: TGTGCCAGCAGCTTTCTCAGCGGGGCTTACAATGAGCAGTTCTTC.

The CDR3 bases are TGTGCCAGCAGTTTATCGGCAGGGGGTTCCTCCTACGAGCAGTACTTC. It yields the protein CASSLSAGGSSYEQYF. V is TRBV28 and J is TRBJ2-7; TRBD1 aligns across 7 bases. Germline CDR1 reads MDHEN; CDR2 reads SYDVKM. This CDR3 comprises 16 residues. With V trimmed by 1 base and J by 0 bases, 6 bases remained unmatched.

The chain is built from TRBV27 and TRBJ1-4; no clear D gene. V was trimmed by 3 bases and J by 10 bases, leaving 15 bases between them. Germline-derived CDR1 and CDR2 are MNHEY and SMNVEV (reference sequence). This CDR3 has 14 amino acids. The CDR3 bases are TGTGCCAGCAGTTTCAGAGGGCGGGATGGAAAACTGTTTTTT. The encoded protein is CASSFRGRDGKLFF.

As DNA, the CDR3 is TGTGCCAGCAGCCAAGATGCAGGATCTTGGGTTCAGCCCCAGCATTTT. As protein: CASSQDAGSWVQPQHF. The V and J genes are TRBV3-1 (or the pseudogene TRBV3-2) and TRBJ1-5; no firm D call. Germline V gene sequence: CDR1 LGHDT, CDR2 YNNKEL (reference sequence). The V and J ends lost 0 bases and 6 bases respectively, with 15 bases between them. The CDR3 contains 16 residues.

The chain carries TRBV27 and TRBJ1-4; D remains unclear. Trimming removed 3 bases at V and 8 bases at J, with 10 bases between. Per germline, CDR1 MNHEY and CDR2 SMNVEV (reference sequence). CDR3 size: 13 residues. The CDR3 here is CASSFSGYEKLFF. CDR3 sequence (DNA): TGTGCCAGCAGTTTTTCAGGATACGAAAAACTGTTTTTT. The complete variable domain, with remaining parts taken from reference TRBV27 and TRBJ1-4, reads EAQVTQNPRYLITVTGKKLTVTCSQNMNHEYMSWYRQDPGLGLRQIYYSMNVEVTDKGDVPEGYKVSRKEKRNFPLILESPSPNQTSLYFCASSFSGYEKLFFGSGTQLSVL.

The chain combines TRBV7-3 with TRBJ2-1; 7 bases are shared with TRBD1. The CDR3 length is 16 residues. V lost 4 bases, J lost 6 bases, and 12 bases stayed unmatched. CDR1 is SGHTA and CDR2 is FQGTGA in the germline V gene. The CDR3 is CASSSTPGQVSNEQFF. CDR3 DNA sequence: TGTGCCAGCAGCTCCACCCCCGGACAGGTCTCCAATGAGCAGTTCTTC.

This clone was found a few times. The gene calls are TRBV3-1 (or the pseudogene TRBV3-2) and TRBJ1-2; D gene ambiguous. This CDR3 is built from 13 residues. V shed 0 bases and J shed 9 bases, with 11 bases lying between them. The germline gives CDR1 LGHDT, CDR2 YNNKEL (reference sequence). The CDR3 region has the DNA TGTGCCAGCAGCCAAGATGCCCAGGATAGCTACACCTTC. It translates to CASSQDAQDSYTF.

This chain uses TRBV6-6 with TRBJ2-7; 8 nucleotides match TRBD1. The V gene end was trimmed by 6 bases and the J gene end by 4 bases; junction bases not matched to a gene: 8. From germline, CDR1 is MNHNY and CDR2 SVGAGI (reference sequence). The CDR3 sequence is 14 residues long. Here the CDR3 reads CASRTTGTGYEQYF. Here the CDR3 DNA reads TGTGCCAGCAGGACGACCGGGACAGGTTACGAGCAGTACTTC.

This rearrangement joins TRBV24-1 to TRBJ2-1; tentatively, D is TRBD2 (6 bases). The V end was cut by 4 bases, the J end by 10 bases, with 13 bases between. Germline loops: CDR1 KGHDR, CDR2 SFDVKD. The CDR3 runs 13 residues. This chain's CDR3 is CATSELGLPEQFF. CDR3 coding DNA: TGTGCCACCAGTGAGCTGGGACTCCCGGAGCAGTTCTTC.

The chain is built from TRBV9 and TRBJ2-7; 11 nucleotides line up with TRBD2. Germline V gene lookup returns CDR1 SGDLS and CDR2 YYNGEE. The CDR3 runs 15 residues. The J segment lost 0 bases and the V segment lost 3 bases, leaving 2 bases of the junction unmatched. CDR3: CASSAGTSGSYEQYF. DNA of the CDR3: TGTGCCAGCAGCGCCGGGACTAGCGGCTCCTACGAGCAGTACTTC.

The chain recombines TRBV11-2 with TRBJ2-3; 8 bases are shared with TRBD2. CDR1 and CDR2 from the germline V gene are SGHAT and FQNNGV. V lost 0 bases to trimming and J lost 5 bases; unmatched junction nucleotides: 7. The CDR3 spans 16 residues. Written as DNA, the CDR3 is TGTGCCAGCAGCTTAGACCGGGGGGGCCGAGGAGATACGCAGTATTTT. It is translated as CASSLDRGGRGDTQYF. Using reference TRBV11-2 and TRBJ2-3 for the parts outside the CDR3, the full variable domain is EAGVAQSPRYKIIEKRQSVAFWCNPISGHATLYWYQQILGQGPKLLIQFQNNGVVDDSQLPKDRFSAERLKGVDSTLKIQPAKLEDSAVYLCASSLDRGGRGDTQYFGPGTRLTVL.

The rearrangement joins TRBV11-2 to TRBJ2-7; 8 nucleotides align to TRBD2. The CDR3 extends over 15 amino acids. CDR1 SGHAT and CDR2 FQNNGV come from the germline V gene. V was clipped by 1 base and J by 1 base; unmatched bases: 3. CDR3 nucleotides: TGTGCCAGCAGCTTAGGGGCTAGCGGGTCCTACGAGCAGTACTTC. Its translation is CASSLGASGSYEQYF. Full variable domain (rest looked up from reference TRBV11-2 and TRBJ2-7): EAGVAQSPRYKIIEKRQSVAFWCNPISGHATLYWYQQILGQGPKLLIQFQNNGVVDDSQLPKDRFSAERLKGVDSTLKIQPAKLEDSAVYLCASSLGASGSYEQYFGPGTRLTVT.

This chain uses TRBV5-6 with TRBJ2-1, with D possibly TRBD2 on 6 matching bases. The CDR3 totals 15 residues. V was clipped by 2 bases and J by 4 bases, with 13 bases between them. Germline-derived CDR1 and CDR2 are SGHDT and YYEEEE. The CDR3 coding sequence is TGTGCCAGCAGCTTCGTGACTAGGGGATACAATGAGCAGTTCTTC. It codes for CASSFVTRGYNEQFF. Using reference TRBV5-6 and TRBJ2-1 for the parts outside the CDR3, the full variable domain is DAGVTQSPTHLIKTRGQQVTLRCSPKSGHDTVSWYQQALGQGPQFIFQYYEEEERQRGNFPDRFSGHQFPNYSSELNVNALLLGDSALYLCASSFVTRGYNEQFFGPGTRLTVL.

The V gene is TRBV7-9, the J gene TRBJ2-7; 7 bases map to TRBD1. V shed 5 bases, J shed 3 bases, and the junction held 4 bases outside the gene matches. The CDR3 is 13 amino acids. From germline, CDR1 is SEHNR and CDR2 FQNEAQ (reference sequence). Written as DNA, the CDR3 is TGTGCCAGCAGCGTGGGACAGTTCTACGAGCAGTACTTC. Amino acids: CASSVGQFYEQYF.

The gene calls are TRBV30 and TRBJ1-6, with a weak D call TRBD1 (6 bases). Germline lookup yields CDR1 GTSNPN and CDR2 SVGIG (reference sequence). The CDR3 is 16 residues long. The ends were cut back, 5 bases at V and 9 bases at J, with 23 bases in the middle. Written as DNA, the CDR3 is TGTGCCTGGGGCCCGGGGCAGGGGCTGCGGAGTTCACCCCTCCACTTT. Translating it yields CAWGPGQGLRSSPLHF.

The chain employs TRBV7-6 and TRBJ2-3, with 7 nucleotides matching TRBD1. Germline lookup yields CDR1 SGHVS and CDR2 FNYEAQ. The length of the CDR3 is 16 residues. Losses at the gene ends were 5 bases for V and 2 bases for J; bases not matched to a gene: 10. The CDR3 region has the DNA TGTGCCAGCAGCCCGCGACAGGGCACCGCCACAGATACGCAGTATTTT. Protein sequence: CASSPRQGTATDTQYF.

The chain carries TRBV28 and TRBJ2-7; D gene uncertain. The CDR3 is 12 amino acids. Trimming removed 7 bases from V and 2 bases from J, with 9 bases in between. CDR1 and CDR2 (germline): MDHEN, SYDVKM. CDR3 in DNA: TGTGCCAGCACACATAACACCTACGAGCAGTACTTC. It codes for CASTHNTYEQYF.

This clone was detected a few times. The chain couples TRBV5-6 to TRBJ1-1, with 10 nucleotides matching TRBD1. With 3 bases clipped from V and 5 bases from J, the junction kept 7 bases outside the gene matches. The V gene's germline CDR1 is SGHDT and CDR2 YYEEEE. This CDR3 region has 15 residues. In nucleotides, the CDR3 is TGTGCCAGCAGCTCCATTGACAGGGGGCGAACTGAAGCTTTCTTT. Amino acids: CASSSIDRGRTEAFF.

This sequence joins TRBV19 and TRBJ1-1; maybe TRBD1 (5 bases). The CDR3 is 13 residues long. Trimming took off 1 base at V and 6 bases at J, with 9 bases between the two ends. CDR1 and CDR2 from the germline V gene are LNHDA and SQIVND (reference sequence). The CDR3 coding sequence is TGTGCCAGTAGTATAGGAGGGGACTCTGAAGCTTTCTTT. This gives the protein CASSIGGDSEAFF.

The chain combines TRBV7-3 with TRBJ2-1, with TRBD2 matching over 12 bases. This CDR3 comprises 15 residues. Losses at the gene ends were 4 bases for V and 6 bases for J; bases not matched to a gene: 4. CDR1 is SGHTA and CDR2 is FQGTGA in the germline V gene. CDR3 protein: CASSSGLAGFNEQFF. Written as DNA, the CDR3 is TGTGCCAGCAGCTCGGGACTAGCGGGTTTCAATGAGCAGTTCTTC.

The chain couples TRBV6-6 to TRBJ2-1; 15 nucleotides agree with TRBD2. The CDR3 length is 16 residues. CDR1 is MNHNY and CDR2 is SVGAGI in the germline V gene (reference sequence). V was clipped by 5 bases and J by 5 bases; unmatched bases: 4. The CDR3 protein is CASSLRTSGGDNEQFF. DNA for the CDR3: TGTGCCAGCAGTCTTCGGACTAGCGGGGGGGACAATGAGCAGTTCTTC.